Listed below are T cell receptor beta chains from one sample, sequenced in a study of blood T cells in healthy people across ages. MiXCR, applied by TCRdb to the 5' RACE reads, yields one record per CDR3 protein. The repertoire holds hundreds of thousands of distinct CDR3 sequences, with 24% as singletons. Separately, the same data were catalogued under a study of T cells of mothers and their children.

Material for sequencing was blood. These receptors all come from a boy aged 5-17 years in good health. Both conserved end residues are part of each CDR3. Fields, in order: V gene, clone size, J gene, CDR3 protein. Where a row states a size, it is once, few, many or the class of an expanded clone; other rows omit it.

V: TRBV10-2; size: .; J: TRBJ1-4; CDR3: CASSEWLDGPEGEKLFF
V: TRBV15; size: .; J: TRBJ1-4; CDR3: CATSRDPGQGGEKLFF
V: TRBV7-8; size: .; J: .; CDR3: CASSFRAGAAGGEQYF
V: TRBV7-2; size: few; J: TRBJ1-2; CDR3: CASSSRQEYGYTF
V: TRBV15; size: .; J: .; CDR3: CATSRVNSEQFF
V: TRBV20-1; size: .; J: .; CDR3: CSARDWTSYEQYF
V: TRBV5-1; size: .; J: TRBJ2-7; CDR3: CASRHGQGAYEQYF
V: TRBV7-3; size: few; J: TRBJ2-2; CDR3: CASSPRQGANTGELFF
V: TRBV6-5; size: .; J: TRBJ2-1; CDR3: CASSYNSRYNEQFF
V: TRBV6-6; size: few; J: TRBJ1-4; CDR3: CASTHSNEKLFF
V: TRBV7-2; size: .; J: TRBJ2-1; CDR3: CASSSYVGEEFF
V: TRBV23-1; size: .; J: TRBJ1-2; CDR3: CASTKDRFNKIGYTF
V: TRBV30; size: few; J: .; CDR3: CAWSTGGYGYEQYF
V: TRBV3-1; size: few; J: TRBJ2-2; CDR3: CASSQGPSGGHTGELFF
V: TRBV24-1; size: few; J: TRBJ2-1; CDR3: CATSDFGGQGRFEQFF
V: TRBV5-5; size: few; J: TRBJ2-5; CDR3: CASSLALTAQETQYF
V: TRBV7-2; size: few; J: TRBJ2-5; CDR3: CASSLLTGSGETQYF
V: TRBV20-1; size: few; J: TRBJ2-5; CDR3: CSARLARSGETQYF
V: TRBV9; size: few; J: .; CDR3: CASSPHGGLNEQFF
V: TRBV5-1; size: .; J: TRBJ2-3; CDR3: CASRGQGVTDTQYF
V: TRBV7-9; size: .; J: .; CDR3: CASLNSYEQYF
V: TRBV12-3/TRBV12-4; size: .; J: TRBJ1-5; CDR3: CASRSTGNQPQHF
V: TRBV20-1; size: few; J: TRBJ2-2; CDR3: CSAPTPGTANTGELFF
V: TRBV3-1; size: few; J: TRBJ1-4; CDR3: CASSPGPGGALNEKLFF
V: TRBV27; size: .; J: TRBJ1-4; CDR3: CASSAPGGEKLFF
V: TRBV28; size: .; J: .; CDR3: CASSLDRRTIITYEQYF